The 10 T cell receptor beta chains below come from one sample, sequenced in a study of control samples from healthy donors and cancer patients. The assay was immunoSEQ multiplex PCR, and TCRdb's table has in-frame clones only and misses some. In the table there are 30,000 to 35,000 clones, roughly 94% of which are singletons. The sequenced material came from blood. The receptor set was obtained from a man aged 55 to 70 in good health.

The gene calls are TRBV7-2 and TRBJ2-5; 9 nucleotides line up with TRBD2. This CDR3 has 15 amino acids. Germline assignment: CDR1 SGHTA and CDR2 FQGNSA. Unmatched junction bases numbered 10, after V lost 5 bases and J lost 6 bases. The chain's CDR3 is CASSPSSGVQKTQYF. The CDR3 coding sequence is TGTGCCAGCAGCCCGTCTAGCGGGGTTCAAAAGACCCAGTACTTC.

This chain connects TRBV5-1 to TRBJ2-3; TRBD2 matches at 8 bases. The CDR3 totals 15 residues. V lost 2 bases, J lost 3 bases, and 5 bases stayed unmatched. Germline V gene lookup returns CDR1 SGHRS and CDR2 YFSETQ. The CDR3 DNA sequence: TGCGCCAGCAGCTTTACGGGGGGGCCAACAGATACGCAGTATTTT. Translation gives CASSFTGGPTDTQYF. The full variable domain, its missing parts supplied by reference TRBV5-1 and TRBJ2-3, is KAGVTQTPRYLIKTRGQQVTLSCSPISGHRSVSWYQQTPGQGLQFLFEYFSETQRNKGNFPGRFSGRQFSNSRSEMNVSTLELGDSALYLCASSFTGGPTDTQYFGPGTRLTVL.

Only a few counts were recorded for this clone. The CDR3 spells CASSLSTGPNEKLFF. CDR3 sequence (DNA): TGTGCCAGCAGCTTATCAACGGGACCTAATGAAAAACTGTTTTTT. This chain uses TRBV7-2 with TRBJ1-4; a weak D match, TRBD1 (5 bases). The CDR3 loop spans 15 amino acids. Trimming shortened V by 2 bases and J by 3 bases, and 10 bases separated the two germline ends. The germline V gene encodes CDR1 SGHTA and CDR2 FQGNSA.

V and J are TRBV19 and TRBJ1-6; D unresolved. CDR1 LNHDA and CDR2 SQIVND come from the germline V gene (reference sequence). This CDR3 is built from 13 residues. The V end lost 5 bases, the J end lost 10 bases, and 12 bases lay between the germline ends. The CDR3 here is CASSPGAGSPLHF. CDR3 nucleotides: TGTGCCAGTAGTCCCGGCGCCGGGTCACCCCTCCACTTT.

CDR3 region: CASSLGGLNTEAFF. In DNA, the CDR3 is TGTGCCAGCAGCCTCGGGGGGTTGAACACTGAAGCTTTCTTT. The chain has TRBV14 and TRBJ1-1; tentatively, D is TRBD1 (5 bases). Germline V gene data show CDR1 as SGHDN and CDR2 as FVKESK. V lost 4 bases and J lost 0, with 9 bases in between. CDR3 length equals 14 residues.

This clone was seen just once. V and J are TRBV7-9 and TRBJ1-4; D ambiguous. Trimming removed 1 base at V and 5 bases at J, with 8 bases between. CDR1 is SEHNR, CDR2 FQNEAQ, per germline (reference sequence). This CDR3 comprises 14 residues. This CDR3 reads CASSLGGINEKLFF. CDR3 sequence (DNA): TGTGCCAGCAGCTTAGGGGGAATAAATGAAAAACTGTTTTTT. Using reference TRBV7-9 and TRBJ1-4 for the parts outside the CDR3, the full variable domain is DTGVSQNPRHKITKRGQNVTFRCDPISEHNRLYWYRQTLGQGPEFLTYFQNEAQLEKSRLLSDRFSAERPKGSFSTLEIQRTEQGDSAMYLCASSLGGINEKLFFGSGTQLSVL.

The J gene is TRBJ1-4, the V gene TRBV7-2; D gene unclear. CDR1 and CDR2 from the germline V gene are SGHTA and FQGNSA. V shed 5 bases and J shed 1 base, with 5 bases lying between them. The CDR3 is made up of 13 amino acids. CDR3 protein: CASSTRTNEKLFF. The CDR3 nucleotides read TGTGCCAGCAGCACCCGAACTAATGAAAAACTGTTTTTT.

The genes are TRBV18 and TRBJ1-1, with unresolved D. Per the germline V gene, CDR1 is KGHSH and CDR2 is LQKENI. The CDR3 is made up of 13 amino acids. V gave up 4 bases and J gave up 3 bases, with 9 bases separating them. The chain's CDR3 is CASSLQEDTEAFF. The CDR3 DNA follows: TGTGCCAGCTCACTTCAGGAGGACACTGAAGCTTTCTTT.

Comment on this clone: One end of the junction is discordant with germline, which a read error may explain. The chain combines TRBV5-6 with TRBJ1-4, with D unclear. The CDR3 totals 15 residues. CDR1 is SGHDT, CDR2 YYEEEE, per germline. The CDR3 DNA sequence: TGTGCCAGCACCTTGGAGCAGTCAACTAATGAAAAACTGTTTTTT. Its translation: CASTLEQSTNEKLFF.

This rearrangement joins TRBV19 to TRBJ2-7; 7 bases match TRBD1. The CDR3 has 15 amino acids. The J segment lost 4 bases and the V segment lost 4 bases, leaving 10 bases of the junction unmatched. CDR1 is LNHDA, CDR2 SQIVND, per germline (reference sequence). CDR3 protein: CASSRIDRDGYEQYF. DNA for the CDR3: TGTGCCAGTAGTAGAATAGACAGGGACGGGTACGAGCAGTACTTC.